The T cell receptor (beta chain) described here comes from a study of T-cell memory formation after mild COVID-19. A 5'RACE reaction primed in the constant segment made cDNA libraries of TCR alpha and TCR beta, and these carried sample barcodes and UMIs. TCRdb called the 5' RACE reads again in MiXCR, with one record for every CDR3 protein. The data contain 120,000 to 150,000 distinct CDR3 sequences, about 19% of them singletons. This clonotype was recorded a few times. Antigen unknown. Study-wide results and limits: Memory cells collected pre-infection included some clones that later responded, suggesting cross-reactive memory joined. Among CD4+ contracting clones, most were CM and EM, and CD8+ ones EMRA. Clones that contracted from day 15 to 85 were balanced CD4/CD8, while later expanders leaned CD4+.

This CDR3 has 16 amino acids. V shed 0 bases, J shed 1 base, and the junction held 3 bases outside the gene matches. Germline V gene lookup returns CDR1 KGHSH and CDR2 LQKENI. The chain recombines TRBV18 with TRBJ1-1; 9 nucleotides agree with TRBD1. The specimen was PBMCs or a T cell subset sorted from them (not recorded which). The TCR comes from an adult woman who had mild COVID-19 (a few samples of this study predate the infection). Cell type and time point are not known. Written as DNA, the CDR3 is TGTGCCAGCTCACCACCGAAGGGACAGGGGAACACTGAAGCTTTCTTT. Translated: CASSPPKGQGNTEAFF. Supplemented by reference TRBV18 and TRBJ1-1, the full variable domain reads NAGVMQNPRHLVRRRGQEARLRCSPMKGHSHVYWYRQLPEEGLKFMVYLQKENIIDESGMPKERFSAEFPKEGPSILRIQQVVRGDSAAYFCASSPPKGQGNTEAFFGQGTRLTVV.